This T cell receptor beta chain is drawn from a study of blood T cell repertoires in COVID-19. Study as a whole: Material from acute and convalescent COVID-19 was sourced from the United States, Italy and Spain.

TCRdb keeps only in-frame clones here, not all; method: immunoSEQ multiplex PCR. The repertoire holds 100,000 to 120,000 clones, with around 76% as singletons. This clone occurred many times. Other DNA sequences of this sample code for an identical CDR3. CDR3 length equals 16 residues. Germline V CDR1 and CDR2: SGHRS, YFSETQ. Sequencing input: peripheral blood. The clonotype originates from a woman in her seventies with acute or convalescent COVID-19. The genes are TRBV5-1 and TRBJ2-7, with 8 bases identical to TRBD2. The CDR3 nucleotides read TGCCCCCGCTTGCGCCGTGGGGGGGGCCGGGGGGGGCAGCAGTACTTC. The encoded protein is CPRLRRGGGRGGQQYF.